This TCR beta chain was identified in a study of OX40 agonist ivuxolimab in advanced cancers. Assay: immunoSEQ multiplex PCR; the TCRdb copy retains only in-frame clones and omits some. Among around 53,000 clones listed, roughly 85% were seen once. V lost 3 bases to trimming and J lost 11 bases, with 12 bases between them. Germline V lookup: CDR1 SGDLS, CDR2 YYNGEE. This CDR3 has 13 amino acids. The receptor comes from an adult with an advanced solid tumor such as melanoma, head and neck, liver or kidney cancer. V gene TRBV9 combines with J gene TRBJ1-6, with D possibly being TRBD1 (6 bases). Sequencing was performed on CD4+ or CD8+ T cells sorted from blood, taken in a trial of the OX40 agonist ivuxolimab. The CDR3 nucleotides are TGTGCCAGCAGCGAGGGGGGGAAAACACCCCTCCACTTT. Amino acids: CASSEGGKTPLHF.